This TCR beta chain comes out of a study of shared T cell receptors in the human thymus. The CDR3 covers 14 residues. V lost 3 bases to trimming and J lost 0 bases, with 11 bases between them. The germline V gene encodes CDR1 SQVTM and CDR2 ANQGSEA. Assay used: immunoSEQ multiplex PCR; TCRdb lists only in-frame clones, some missing. The data show 600,000 or so clones, with about 90% seen just once and about 0.0094% held by the top ten. This same sample was also part of a study on human thymus T cells. That paper notes: Surgeons resected thymus tissue during corrective heart surgery.

Input material: thymocytes. The chain recombines TRBV29-1 with TRBJ1-1; D unresolved. The TCR originated in a boy younger than two with a congenital heart defect. This CDR3 is CSVEPGYLNTEAFF. DNA for the CDR3: TGCAGCGTTGAGCCGGGATACCTGAACACTGAAGCTTTCTTT.